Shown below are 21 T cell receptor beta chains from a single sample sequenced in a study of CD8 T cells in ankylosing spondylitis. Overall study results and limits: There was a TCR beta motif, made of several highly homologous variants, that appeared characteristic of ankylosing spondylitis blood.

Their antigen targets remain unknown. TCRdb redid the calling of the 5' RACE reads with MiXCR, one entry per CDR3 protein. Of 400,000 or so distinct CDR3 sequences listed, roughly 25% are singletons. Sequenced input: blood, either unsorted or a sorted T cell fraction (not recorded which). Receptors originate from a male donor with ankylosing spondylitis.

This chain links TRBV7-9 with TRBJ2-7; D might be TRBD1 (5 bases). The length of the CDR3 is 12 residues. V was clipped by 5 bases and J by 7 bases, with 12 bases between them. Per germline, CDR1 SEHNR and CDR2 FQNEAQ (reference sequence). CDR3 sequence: CASSARDYEQYF. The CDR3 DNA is TGTGCCAGCAGCGCCAGGGATTATGAGCAGTACTTC.

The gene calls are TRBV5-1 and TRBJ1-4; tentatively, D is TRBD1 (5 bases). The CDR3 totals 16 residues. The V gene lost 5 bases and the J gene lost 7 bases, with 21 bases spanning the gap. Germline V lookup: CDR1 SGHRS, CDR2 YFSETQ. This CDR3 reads CASRFGNRDVGEKLFF. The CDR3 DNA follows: TGCGCCAGCAGGTTTGGGAACCGGGACGTTGGTGAAAAACTGTTTTTT. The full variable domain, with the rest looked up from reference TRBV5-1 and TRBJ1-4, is KAGVTQTPRYLIKTRGQQVTLSCSPISGHRSVSWYQQTPGQGLQFLFEYFSETQRNKGNFPGRFSGRQFSNSRSEMNVSTLELGDSALYLCASRFGNRDVGEKLFFGSGTQLSVL.

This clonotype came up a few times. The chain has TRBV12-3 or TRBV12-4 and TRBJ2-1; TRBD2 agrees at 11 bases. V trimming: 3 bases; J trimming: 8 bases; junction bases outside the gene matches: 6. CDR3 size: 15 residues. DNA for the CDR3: TGTGCCAGCAGTTTGGGACTAGCGGAGGGGGATGAGCAGTTCTTC. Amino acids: CASSLGLAEGDEQFF.

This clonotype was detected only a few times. CDR3 nucleotide sequence: TGTGCCAGCAGCCGAGCAGCGGGAGGCCATGAGCAGTTCTTC. Protein product: CASSRAAGGHEQFF. The V and J genes are TRBV7-2 and TRBJ2-1; 9 bases are a match to TRBD2. CDR1 SGHTA and CDR2 FQGNSA come from the germline V gene. This CDR3 has 14 residues. Trimming took 5 bases from V and 8 from J; bases not matched to a gene: 7.

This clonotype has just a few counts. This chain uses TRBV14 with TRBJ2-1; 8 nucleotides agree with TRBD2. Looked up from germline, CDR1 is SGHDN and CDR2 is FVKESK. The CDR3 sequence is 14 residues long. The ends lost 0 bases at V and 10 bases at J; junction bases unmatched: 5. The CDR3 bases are TGTGCCAGCAGCCAAGATCCGCTAGCGGGCGAGCAGTTCTTC. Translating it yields CASSQDPLAGEQFF. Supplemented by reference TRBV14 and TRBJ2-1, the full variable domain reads EAGVTQFPSHSVIEKGQTVTLRCDPISGHDNLYWYRRVMGKEIKFLLHFVKESKQDESGMPNNRFLAERTGGTYSTLKVQPAELEDSGVYFCASSQDPLAGEQFFGPGTRLTVL.

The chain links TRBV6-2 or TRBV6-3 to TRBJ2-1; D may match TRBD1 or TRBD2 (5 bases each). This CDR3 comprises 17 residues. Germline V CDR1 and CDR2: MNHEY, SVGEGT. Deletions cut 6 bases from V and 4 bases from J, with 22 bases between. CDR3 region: CASRRASSGRGYNEQFF. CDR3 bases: TGTGCCAGCAGACGCGCCTCTTCGGGACGAGGGTACAATGAGCAGTTCTTC.

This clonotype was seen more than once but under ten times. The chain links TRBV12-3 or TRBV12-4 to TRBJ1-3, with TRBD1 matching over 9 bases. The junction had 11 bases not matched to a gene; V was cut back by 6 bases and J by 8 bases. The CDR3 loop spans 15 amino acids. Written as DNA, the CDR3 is TGTGCCAGCAGCTTGAAACAGGGGGCGGAAGACACCATATATTTT. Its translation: CASSLKQGAEDTIYF.

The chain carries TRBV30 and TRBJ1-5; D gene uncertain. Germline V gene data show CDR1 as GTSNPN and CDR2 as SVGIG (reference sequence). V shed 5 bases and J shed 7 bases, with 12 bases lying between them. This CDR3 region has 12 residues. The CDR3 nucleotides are TGTGCCTGGGGGGAGAGTAACCAGCCCCAGCATTTT. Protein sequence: CAWGESNQPQHF.

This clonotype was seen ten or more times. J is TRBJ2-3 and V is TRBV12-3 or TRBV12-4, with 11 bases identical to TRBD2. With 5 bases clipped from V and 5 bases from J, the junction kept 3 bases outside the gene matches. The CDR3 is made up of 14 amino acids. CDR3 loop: CASSPGLAGDTQYF. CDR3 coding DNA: TGTGCCAGCAGTCCCGGACTAGCGGGAGATACGCAGTATTTT.

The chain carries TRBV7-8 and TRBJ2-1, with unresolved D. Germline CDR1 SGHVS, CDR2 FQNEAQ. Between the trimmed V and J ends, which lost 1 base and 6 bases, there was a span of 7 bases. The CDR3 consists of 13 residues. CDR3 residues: CASSLGLTNEQFF. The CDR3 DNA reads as TGTGCCAGCAGCTTAGGGCTGACCAATGAGCAGTTCTTC. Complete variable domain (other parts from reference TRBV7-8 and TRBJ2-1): GAGVSQSPRYKVAKRGQDVALRCDPISGHVSLFWYQQALGQGPEFLTYFQNEAQLDKSGLPSDRFFAERPEGSVSTLKIQRTQQEDSAVYLCASSLGLTNEQFFGPGTRLTVL.

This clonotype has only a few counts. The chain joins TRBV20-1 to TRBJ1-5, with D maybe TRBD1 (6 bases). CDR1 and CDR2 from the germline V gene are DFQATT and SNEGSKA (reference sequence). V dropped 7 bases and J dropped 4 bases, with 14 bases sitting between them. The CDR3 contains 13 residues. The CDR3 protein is CSVKTGLNQPQHF. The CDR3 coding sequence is TGCAGTGTCAAGACAGGACTGAATCAGCCCCAGCATTTT.

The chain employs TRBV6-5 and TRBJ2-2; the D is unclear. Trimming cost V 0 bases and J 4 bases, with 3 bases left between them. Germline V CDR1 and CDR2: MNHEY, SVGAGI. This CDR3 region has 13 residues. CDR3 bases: TGTGCCAGCAGTTACTCGGGCACCGGGGAGCTGTTTTTT. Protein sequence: CASSYSGTGELFF.

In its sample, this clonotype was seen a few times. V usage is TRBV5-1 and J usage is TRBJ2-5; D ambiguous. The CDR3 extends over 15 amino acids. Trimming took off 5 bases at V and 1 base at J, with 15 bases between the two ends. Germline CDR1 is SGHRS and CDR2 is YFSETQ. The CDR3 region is CASSPDEVTQETQYF. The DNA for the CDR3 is TGCGCCAGCAGTCCCGACGAGGTTACCCAAGAGACCCAGTACTTC.

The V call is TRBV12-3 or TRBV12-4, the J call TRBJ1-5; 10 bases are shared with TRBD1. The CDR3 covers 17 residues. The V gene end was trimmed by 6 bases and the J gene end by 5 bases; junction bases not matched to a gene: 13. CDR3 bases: TGTGCCAGCAGCCCTACCCCGGGACAGGGGACGGATCAGCCCCAGCATTTT. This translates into CASSPTPGQGTDQPQHF.

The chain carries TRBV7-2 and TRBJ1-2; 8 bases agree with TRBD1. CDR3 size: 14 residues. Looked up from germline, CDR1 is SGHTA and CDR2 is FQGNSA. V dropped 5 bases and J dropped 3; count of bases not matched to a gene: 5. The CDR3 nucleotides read TGTGCCAGCAGCCTGGACAGGGAAGACTATGGCTACACCTTC. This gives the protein CASSLDREDYGYTF.

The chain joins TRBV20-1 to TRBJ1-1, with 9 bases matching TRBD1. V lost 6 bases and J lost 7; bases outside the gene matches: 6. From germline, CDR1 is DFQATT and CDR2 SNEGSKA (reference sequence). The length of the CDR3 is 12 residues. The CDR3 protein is CSASDRGNEAFF. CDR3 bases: TGCAGTGCCTCAGACAGGGGGAATGAAGCTTTCTTT.

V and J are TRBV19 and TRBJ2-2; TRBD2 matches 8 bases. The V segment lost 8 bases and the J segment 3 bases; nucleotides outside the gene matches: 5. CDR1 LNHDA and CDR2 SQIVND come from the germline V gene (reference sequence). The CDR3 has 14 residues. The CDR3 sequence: CASLGRGDTGELFF. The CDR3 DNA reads TGTGCCAGTCTCGGGAGGGGGGACACCGGGGAGCTGTTTTTT.

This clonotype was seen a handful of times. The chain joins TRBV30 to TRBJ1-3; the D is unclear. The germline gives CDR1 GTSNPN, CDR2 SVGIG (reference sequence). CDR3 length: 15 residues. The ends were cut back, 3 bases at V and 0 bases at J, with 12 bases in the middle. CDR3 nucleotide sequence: TGTGCCTGGAGCCGGGGAACCCCCTCTGGAAACACCATATATTTT. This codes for CAWSRGTPSGNTIYF.

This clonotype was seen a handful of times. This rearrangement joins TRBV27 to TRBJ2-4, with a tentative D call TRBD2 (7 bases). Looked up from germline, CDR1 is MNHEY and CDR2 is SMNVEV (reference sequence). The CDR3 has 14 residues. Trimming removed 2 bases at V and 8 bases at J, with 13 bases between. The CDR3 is CASSLGGATDIQYF. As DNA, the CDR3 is TGTGCCAGCAGTTTAGGGGGGGCTACCGACATTCAGTACTTC.

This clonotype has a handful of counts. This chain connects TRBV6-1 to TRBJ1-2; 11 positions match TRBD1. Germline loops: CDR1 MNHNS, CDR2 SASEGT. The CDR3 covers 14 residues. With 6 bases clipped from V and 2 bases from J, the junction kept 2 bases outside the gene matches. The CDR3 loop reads CASRDRGRNYGYTF. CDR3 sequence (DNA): TGTGCCAGCAGGGACAGGGGGCGCAACTATGGCTACACCTTC.

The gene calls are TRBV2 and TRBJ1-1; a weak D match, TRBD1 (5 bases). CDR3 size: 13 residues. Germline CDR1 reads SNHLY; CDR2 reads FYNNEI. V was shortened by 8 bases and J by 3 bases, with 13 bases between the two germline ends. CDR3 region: CASHGGGDTEAFF. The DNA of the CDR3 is TGTGCCAGCCACGGGGGGGGAGACACTGAAGCTTTCTTT.